This T cell receptor beta chain was recovered during a study of blood T cell repertoires in COVID-19. Profiling relied on immunoSEQ multiplex PCR, and the TCRdb table lists in-frame clones only, not all of them. The sample contains over 70,000 clones, roughly four fifths of which appear only once. In this sample, this clone turned up once. Per germline, CDR1 SGHNT and CDR2 YYREEE (reference sequence). The CDR3 loop spans 18 amino acids. Deletions cut 3 bases from V and 2 bases from J, with 22 bases between. Sequences were obtained from peripheral blood. The TCR sequence derives from a man aged 30-40 years with COVID-19, enrolled during active disease. The V and J genes are TRBV5-4 and TRBJ2-3, with D possibly TRBD2 on 5 matching bases. The CDR3 bases are TGTGCCAGCAGCTCGAGTCAGCGGAGAGGGTTCCTCACAGATACGCAGTATTTT. Translating it yields CASSSSQRRGFLTDTQYF.